The table lists the clone carrying this T cell receptor beta chain with a count of one. Its matching antigen is unknown. With 6 bases removed from V and 4 bases from J, the gap between germline ends came to 12 bases. The CDR3 sequence is 13 residues long. The germline V gene encodes CDR1 LNHDA and CDR2 SQIVND (reference sequence). The sample originates from a study of T cell responses to AZD1222 COVID-19 vaccine. About the research overall: Analysis merged second doses at about 4 or about 12 weeks. Overall study findings and caveats: Spike-specific TCR depth and breadth grew after two AZD1222 doses. There were mostly white British donors and more females than males, and clonal diversity was possibly underestimated. Among AZD1222 vaccinees, only six or seven were seropositive at baseline.

Assay: immunoSEQ multiplex PCR; the TCRdb copy retains only in-frame clones and omits some. This table has roughly 130,000 clones, around 89% appearing once. The receptor's source is an adult in good health. The rearrangement joins TRBV19 to TRBJ1-2; D remains unclear. The sample in question was peripheral blood, obtained on day 0 of AZD1222 vaccination. In nucleotides, the CDR3 is TGTGCCAGTAGCTGGAGGACCAGCTATGGCTACACCTTC. This codes for CASSWRTSYGYTF.